Following are 13 T cell receptor beta chains from one sample sequenced in a study of shared clonotypes between healthy human individuals. Clones were sequenced by immunoSEQ multiplex PCR, and TCRdb holds only the in-frame ones, with some missing. The sample yields around 1.5 million clones, roughly 98% seen once. Sequenced material: naive CD4+ T cells sorted from blood. Subset noted: CD45RA+ positively selected. These receptors were obtained from a man aged 30 to 45 in good health.

The chain employs TRBV9 and TRBJ2-7, with a tentative D call TRBD1 (6 bases). V lost 0 bases and J lost 0, with 10 bases in between. This CDR3 region has 15 residues. Germline-derived CDR1 and CDR2 are SGDLS and YYNGEE. The CDR3 region is CASSVAQGFSYEQYF. Written as DNA, the CDR3 is TGTGCCAGCAGCGTAGCTCAGGGGTTCTCCTACGAGCAGTACTTC.

The V and J genes are TRBV9 and TRBJ2-1, with a tentative D call TRBD1 (7 bases). The CDR3 length is 16 residues. V was pared by 2 bases and J by 9 bases, with 21 bases between. Germline-derived CDR1 and CDR2 are SGDLS and YYNGEE. The CDR3 sequence is CASSVGGRTGDPEQFF. For the CDR3, the DNA is TGTGCCAGCAGCGTTGGGGGGAGAACAGGGGACCCTGAGCAGTTCTTC. Full variable domain (remainder filled in from reference TRBV9 and TRBJ2-1): DSGVTQTPKHLITATGQRVTLRCSPRSGDLSVYWYQQSLDQGLQFLIQYYNGEERAKGNILERFSAQQFPDLHSELNLSSLELGDSALYFCASSVGGRTGDPEQFFGPGTRLTVL.

CDR3 in DNA: TGTGCCAGCAGTTTGCGGCAGCCACTTAGCACAGATACGCAGTATTTT. Translation gives CASSLRQPLSTDTQYF. The V gene is TRBV27, the J gene TRBJ2-3; no definite D call. From germline, CDR1 is MNHEY and CDR2 SMNVEV (reference sequence). This CDR3 is built from 16 residues. Trimming left V 3 bases short and J 0 bases short, with 13 bases between.

CDR3 protein: CASSPGGDSHTGELFF. The DNA for the CDR3 is TGTGCCAGCAGCCCGGGTGGGGACTCCCACACCGGGGAGCTGTTTTTT. V is TRBV5-4 and J is TRBJ2-2, with D perhaps TRBD2 (6 bases). The germline V gene encodes CDR1 SGHNT and CDR2 YYREEE (reference sequence). Deletions cut 4 bases from V and 3 bases from J, with 16 bases between. CDR3 length equals 16 residues.

The V and J genes are TRBV6-5 and TRBJ1-1; 9 bases fit TRBD1. The CDR3 has 14 amino acids. The V gene's germline CDR1 is MNHEY and CDR2 SVGAGI. With V trimmed by 4 bases and J by 7 bases, 7 bases remained unmatched. CDR3 protein: CASSFWGDRDEAFF. The DNA of the CDR3 is TGTGCCAGCAGTTTCTGGGGGGACAGGGATGAAGCTTTCTTT.

On this clone: Other DNA sequences in the same sample also yield this CDR3. V is TRBV18 and J is TRBJ1-5; D is uncertain. Germline lookup yields CDR1 KGHSH and CDR2 LQKENI. CDR3 length: 15 residues. The V end lost 3 bases, the J end lost 0 bases, and 9 bases lay between the germline ends. The CDR3 is CASSPRRNSNQPQHF. The CDR3 nucleotides read TGTGCCAGCTCACCTAGGAGAAATAGCAATCAGCCCCAGCATTTT.

The table lists this clone with a count of one. The chain has TRBV11-2 and TRBJ2-7; D gene unclear. The CDR3 loop spans 19 amino acids. Per the germline V gene, CDR1 is SGHAT and CDR2 is FQNNGV. Trimming removed 0 bases at V and 0 bases at J, with 21 bases between. In DNA, the CDR3 is TGTGCCAGCAGCTTAGACGGTCGCTTGGCGGCCCCGAGCTCCTACGAGCAGTACTTC. Its translation is CASSLDGRLAAPSSYEQYF.

V usage is TRBV9 and J usage is TRBJ2-1; D gene ambiguous. V shed 5 bases and J shed 6 bases, with 15 bases lying between them. The CDR3 is made up of 14 amino acids. The V gene's germline CDR1 is SGDLS and CDR2 YYNGEE. CDR3 coding DNA: TGTGCCAGCAGAGCCGTAGGTGGGTCCAATGAGCAGTTCTTC. It translates to CASRAVGGSNEQFF.

The CDR3 DNA is TGTGCCAGCAGTCCCCCCCACTCGACAGGTTTTTGCACCTTC. Its protein is CASSPPHSTGFCTF. The chain uses TRBV28 and TRBJ1-2, with TRBD1 as a possible D gene (6 bases). In germline, CDR1 is MDHEN, CDR2 SYDVKM. The V gene lost 5 bases and the J gene lost 13 bases, with 23 bases spanning the gap. This CDR3 is built from 14 residues.

The genes are TRBV5-1 and TRBJ2-1; TRBD2 matches 12 bases. CDR1 is SGHRS and CDR2 is YFSETQ in the germline V gene. V shed 2 bases and J 0 bases; nucleotides not matched to a gene: 6. The CDR3 contains 18 residues. This CDR3 is CASSFGTSGPVSYNEQFF. The DNA for the CDR3 is TGCGCCAGCAGCTTCGGGACTAGCGGGCCGGTCTCCTACAATGAGCAGTTCTTC.

The J gene is TRBJ2-5, the V gene TRBV19, with D tentatively TRBD1 or TRBD2 (5 bases each). CDR3 size: 15 residues. CDR1 LNHDA and CDR2 SQIVND come from the germline V gene (reference sequence). The V end was cut by 5 bases, the J end by 5 bases, with 18 bases between. The CDR3 DNA sequence: TGTGCCAGTAGTCTCGGGACCATCATCACGGAGACCCAGTACTTC. This codes for CASSLGTIITETQYF.

The V call is TRBV14, the J call TRBJ2-7; unclear D gene. CDR1 is SGHDN, CDR2 FVKESK, per germline. Trimming stripped 1 base from V and 6 bases from J, with 10 bases between. The CDR3 runs to 13 residues. In DNA, the CDR3 is TGTGCCAGCAGCCAAGGTCCCTCTCTCGAGCAGTACTTC. It is translated as CASSQGPSLEQYF.

This rearrangement joins TRBV6-5 to TRBJ2-2; the D call may be TRBD1 or TRBD2 (6 bases each). Per the germline V gene, CDR1 is MNHEY and CDR2 is SVGAGI. The CDR3 is made up of 14 amino acids. V lost 1 base, J lost 7 bases, and 10 bases lay in between. The CDR3 reads CASSYFGGGGELFF. The CDR3 nucleotides read TGTGCCAGCAGTTACTTCGGGGGCGGCGGGGAGCTGTTTTTT.